This is a list of T cell receptor beta chains from one sample in a study of T cell repertoires in cytomegalovirus infection. One entry per CDR3 protein results from TCRdb running MiXCR on the reads. The sample includes roughly 150,000 distinct CDR3 sequences, about 25% seen only once; the top ten take 10% to 11%. Sequencing was done on a sample of PBMCs. The receptors here all came from a human donor in good health (CMV status not recorded). Some clones in this sample may be carry-over from other donors' samples. Each CDR3 is given with its conserved first and last residue. A D gene is named only where the DNA matches it firmly. Not every row has a clone size; where given, it reads once, few, many or a size class.

J gene: TRBJ1-5; D gene: -; clone size: few; V gene: TRBV28; CDR3 protein: CASSTGQPQHF; CDR3 DNA: TGTGCCAGTTCGACCGGGCAGCCCCAGCATTTT
J gene: TRBJ1-2; D gene: -; clone size: -; V gene: TRBV19; CDR3 protein: CASTLKAGGNYGYTF; CDR3 DNA: TGTGCCAGTACCCTGAAGGCAGGCGGCAACTATGGCTACACCTTC
J gene: TRBJ2-2; D gene: -; clone size: few; V gene: TRBV29-1; CDR3 protein: CSASGPTNTGELFF; CDR3 DNA: TGCAGCGCATCGGGACCCACGAACACCGGGGAGCTGTTTTTT
J gene: TRBJ2-7; D gene: TRBD2; clone size: many; V gene: TRBV11-2; CDR3 protein: CASSKSSGGNLYEQYF; CDR3 DNA: TGTGCCAGCAGCAAGTCTAGCGGGGGGAACCTATACGAGCAGTACTTC
J gene: TRBJ1-1; D gene: -; clone size: many; V gene: TRBV7-2; CDR3 protein: CASSSNTGPPKRAFF; CDR3 DNA: TGTGCCAGCAGCTCGAATACCGGGCCCCCGAAAAGAGCTTTCTTT
J gene: TRBJ2-7; D gene: -; clone size: -; V gene: TRBV7-2; CDR3 protein: CASSPTTGTAYEQYF; CDR3 DNA: TGTGCCAGCAGCCCTACCACTGGGACCGCCTACGAGCAGTACTTC
J gene: TRBJ2-5; D gene: -; clone size: few; V gene: TRBV7-9; CDR3 protein: CASSLGRNFQETQYF; CDR3 DNA: TGTGCCAGCAGCTTAGGGAGGAACTTCCAAGAGACCCAGTACTTC
J gene: TRBJ1-5; D gene: TRBD1; clone size: -; V gene: TRBV19; CDR3 protein: CASTMTGGSYQPQHF; CDR3 DNA: TGTGCCAGTACCATGACAGGGGGTTCGTATCAGCCCCAGCATTTT
J gene: TRBJ2-2; D gene: TRBD2; clone size: -; V gene: TRBV11-1; CDR3 protein: CASSPWEGTGELFF; CDR3 DNA: TGTGCCAGCAGCCCCTGGGAGGGCACCGGGGAGCTGTTTTTT
J gene: TRBJ1-1; D gene: -; clone size: few; V gene: TRBV20-1; CDR3 protein: CSAPKEVTEAFF; CDR3 DNA: TGCAGTGCGCCCAAAGAGGTCACTGAAGCTTTCTTT
J gene: TRBJ2-2; D gene: TRBD1; clone size: few; V gene: TRBV28; CDR3 protein: CASSTGAGELFF; CDR3 DNA: TGTGCCAGCAGTACAGGGGCCGGGGAGCTGTTTTTT
J gene: TRBJ1-1; D gene: -; clone size: -; V gene: TRBV6-2/TRBV6-3; CDR3 protein: CASSRDWNTEAFF; CDR3 DNA: TGTGCCAGCAGTCGAGATTGGAACACTGAAGCTTTCTTT
J gene: TRBJ2-7; D gene: -; clone size: few; V gene: TRBV5-1; CDR3 protein: CASSLSPGGPSYEQYF; CDR3 DNA: TGCGCCAGCAGCTTGTCCCCCGGAGGGCCCTCCTACGAGCAGTACTTC
J gene: TRBJ2-1; D gene: -; clone size: few; V gene: TRBV7-8; CDR3 protein: CASSLPSTGSPYNEQFF; CDR3 DNA: TGTGCCAGCAGCTTACCTTCAACAGGGTCCCCCTACAATGAGCAGTTCTTC
J gene: TRBJ1-1; D gene: -; clone size: -; V gene: TRBV29-1; CDR3 protein: CSVDRANTEAFF; CDR3 DNA: TGCAGCGTTGACAGGGCGAACACTGAAGCTTTCTTT
J gene: TRBJ2-7; D gene: -; clone size: few; V gene: TRBV3-1; CDR3 protein: CASSQPDTGDEQYF; CDR3 DNA: TGTGCCAGCAGCCAACCGGACACGGGGGACGAGCAGTACTTC
J gene: TRBJ2-7; D gene: -; clone size: few; V gene: TRBV7-2; CDR3 protein: CASSLEPGLSYEQYF; CDR3 DNA: TGTGCCAGCAGCTTAGAACCGGGACTGTCCTACGAGCAGTACTTC
J gene: TRBJ1-3; D gene: -; clone size: few; V gene: TRBV7-9; CDR3 protein: CASSLSVSGSGNTIYF; CDR3 DNA: TGTGCCAGCAGCTTGTCGGTTTCGGGCTCTGGAAACACCATATATTTT
J gene: TRBJ2-7; D gene: -; clone size: many; V gene: TRBV7-2; CDR3 protein: CASSPSINDYEQYF; CDR3 DNA: TGTGCCAGCAGCCCGAGTATCAATGACTACGAGCAGTACTTC
J gene: TRBJ2-5; D gene: TRBD2; clone size: many; V gene: TRBV7-2; CDR3 protein: CASSGTLASTSGGQYF; CDR3 DNA: TGTGCCAGCAGCGGGACTCTAGCGTCGACTAGCGGGGGCCAGTACTTC
J gene: TRBJ1-1; D gene: -; clone size: -; V gene: TRBV6-5; CDR3 protein: CASSYGQKNTEAFF; CDR3 DNA: TGTGCCAGCAGTTACGGACAGAAGAACACTGAAGCTTTCTTT
J gene: TRBJ2-1; D gene: -; clone size: -; V gene: TRBV11-3; CDR3 protein: CASSLISGRGEEQFF; CDR3 DNA: TGTGCCAGCAGCTTAATAAGCGGCAGAGGGGAGGAGCAGTTCTTC
J gene: TRBJ1-6; D gene: TRBD1; clone size: few; V gene: TRBV28; CDR3 protein: CASSFPDRVSPLHF; CDR3 DNA: TGTGCCAGCAGTTTCCCGGACAGGGTTTCACCCCTCCACTTT
J gene: TRBJ2-5; D gene: -; clone size: many; V gene: TRBV7-9; CDR3 protein: CASSQSGSSGGTQYF; CDR3 DNA: TGTGCCAGCAGCCAGTCGGGGAGTTCCGGGGGGACCCAGTACTTC
J gene: TRBJ1-3; D gene: -; clone size: -; V gene: TRBV28; CDR3 protein: CASISSGAKGVDTIYF; CDR3 DNA: TGTGCCAGCATTTCCTCTGGCGCCAAAGGTGTTGACACCATATATTTT
J gene: TRBJ1-1; D gene: TRBD1; clone size: many; V gene: TRBV7-8; CDR3 protein: CASSLAPPGGGLTEAFF; CDR3 DNA: TGTGCCAGCAGCTTAGCCCCTCCAGGGGGCGGGCTCACTGAAGCTTTCTTT
J gene: TRBJ1-6; D gene: -; clone size: few; V gene: TRBV14; CDR3 protein: CASSQDMDNSPLHF; CDR3 DNA: TGTGCCAGCAGCCAAGATATGGATAATTCACCCCTCCACTTT
J gene: TRBJ2-5; D gene: -; clone size: many; V gene: TRBV7-8; CDR3 protein: CASSLMETQYF; CDR3 DNA: TGTGCCAGCAGCTTAATGGAGACCCAGTACTTC
J gene: TRBJ2-4; D gene: TRBD2; clone size: many; V gene: TRBV7-2; CDR3 protein: CASSSAGTSVHLAKNIQYF; CDR3 DNA: TGTGCCAGCAGCTCAGCCGGGACTAGCGTGCACCTAGCCAAAAACATTCAGTACTTC
J gene: TRBJ2-1; D gene: TRBD2; clone size: few; V gene: TRBV28; CDR3 protein: CASRLLADNEQFF; CDR3 DNA: TGTGCCAGCAGACTTCTAGCGGACAATGAGCAGTTCTTC
J gene: TRBJ1-5; D gene: -; clone size: -; V gene: TRBV28; CDR3 protein: CASSFLLDSPGRNQPQHF; CDR3 DNA: TGTGCCAGCAGTTTCCTCCTCGACAGTCCGGGGCGCAATCAGCCCCAGCATTTT
J gene: TRBJ1-2; D gene: TRBD1; clone size: once; V gene: TRBV11-2; CDR3 protein: CASSYRQGANYGYTF; CDR3 DNA: TGTGCCAGCAGCTATCGACAGGGAGCTAACTATGGCTACACCTTC
J gene: TRBJ2-3; D gene: TRBD2; clone size: few; V gene: TRBV7-2; CDR3 protein: CASSLVPLAGGTDTQYF; CDR3 DNA: TGTGCCAGCAGCTTAGTACCCTTAGCGGGGGGAACAGATACGCAGTATTTT
J gene: TRBJ1-2; D gene: TRBD1; clone size: -; V gene: TRBV29-1; CDR3 protein: CSVAGETGDFLTYGYTF; CDR3 DNA: TGCAGTGTTGCCGGGGAGACAGGGGACTTTTTAACTTATGGCTACACCTTC